The 30 T cell receptor beta chains below all came from one sample that was sequenced in a study of shared clonotypes between healthy human individuals. Sequencing was performed with immunoSEQ multiplex PCR; in TCRdb, only in-frame clones are kept and a portion is missing. The data show about 470,000 clones, 70% to 80% seen once. The sample taken for sequencing was PBMCs. The receptors come from a middle-aged woman in good health. Some clones in this sample may be carry-over from other donors' samples.

This clone was counted once. J is TRBJ2-7 and V is TRBV5-1; 9 bases line up with TRBD2. The CDR3 sequence is 15 residues long. After removal of 0 bases from V and 7 bases from J, the junction contained 8 bases not matched to a gene. CDR1 and CDR2 (germline): SGHRS, YFSETQ. The CDR3 DNA follows: TGCGCCAGCAGCTTGGCTGCGGGAGGGCCTAGGGAGCAGTACTTC. It is translated as CASSLAAGGPREQYF.

This rearrangement joins TRBV2 to TRBJ2-7; no reliable D call. The CDR3 sequence is 12 residues long. Trimming left V 2 bases short and J 1 base short, with 3 bases between. Looked up from germline, CDR1 is SNHLY and CDR2 is FYNNEI. CDR3 protein: CASSEMSYEQYF. The CDR3 DNA is TGTGCCAGCAGTGAAATGTCCTACGAGCAGTACTTC.

This chain uses TRBV4-2 with TRBJ2-7; D ambiguous. Germline V gene sequence: CDR1 LGHNA, CDR2 YNFKEQ. CDR3 length: 12 residues. Trimming left V 0 bases short and J 6 bases short, with 6 bases between. The CDR3, as DNA: TGTGCCAGCAGCCAAGAGGGTCCCGAGCAGTACTTC. As protein: CASSQEGPEQYF.

This clone was detected only a few times. The chain links TRBV30 to TRBJ1-2; D not certain. V lost 6 bases, J lost 2 bases, and 16 bases lay in between. The CDR3 runs to 14 residues. Looked up from germline, CDR1 is GTSNPN and CDR2 is SVGIG (reference sequence). As DNA, the CDR3 is TGTGCCTGCACTGTGGGTCAGTCCAACTATGGCTACACCTTC. Encoded protein: CACTVGQSNYGYTF. Using reference TRBV30 and TRBJ1-2 for the parts outside the CDR3, the full variable domain is SQTIHQWPATLVQPVGSPLSLECTVEGTSNPNLYWYRQAAGRGLQLLFYSVGIGQISSEVPQNLSASRPQDRQFILSSKKLLLSDSGFYLCACTVGQSNYGYTFGSGTRLTVV.

CDR3 region: CASSRPGGVETQYF. In nucleotides, the CDR3 is TGTGCCAGCAGTCGCCCCGGGGGCGTAGAGACCCAGTACTTC. The chain has TRBV28 and TRBJ2-5; D is possibly TRBD1 or TRBD2 (6 bases each). The V end lost 5 bases, the J end lost 4 bases, and 14 bases lay between the germline ends. The length of the CDR3 is 14 residues. Germline CDR1 reads MDHEN; CDR2 reads SYDVKM.

The chain has TRBV27 and TRBJ2-7; 7 nucleotides line up with TRBD2. The length of the CDR3 is 13 residues. Looked up from germline, CDR1 is MNHEY and CDR2 is SMNVEV (reference sequence). V dropped 3 bases and J dropped 7; count of bases not matched to a gene: 6. CDR3 DNA: TGTGCCAGCAGTTTGGGGACTACCTCTGAGCAGTACTTC. Amino acids: CASSLGTTSEQYF.

The V and J genes are TRBV20-1 and TRBJ2-7; TRBD1 might be the D (5 bases). Germline CDR1 DFQATT, CDR2 SNEGSKA (reference sequence). The CDR3 consists of 11 residues. Trimming left V 2 bases short and J 4 bases short, with 6 bases between. The CDR3 coding sequence is TGCAGTGCTAGACAGGGTTACGAGCAGTACTTC. As protein: CSARQGYEQYF.

The chain employs TRBV7-2 and TRBJ2-3; 7 bases line up with TRBD2. V lost 1 base, J lost 3 bases, and 7 bases stayed unmatched. The germline CDR1 and CDR2 sequences are SGHTA and FQGNSA. The CDR3 covers 16 residues. The CDR3 here is CASSLEAGVLTDTQYF. As DNA, the CDR3 is TGTGCCAGCAGCTTAGAGGCGGGAGTTTTAACAGATACGCAGTATTTT.

V gene TRBV28 combines with J gene TRBJ2-2; D gene ambiguous. Between the trimmed V and J ends, which lost 3 bases and 8 bases, there was a span of 4 bases. The length of the CDR3 is 11 residues. The V gene's germline CDR1 is MDHEN and CDR2 SYDVKM. CDR3 residues: CASSFLGELFF. In DNA, the CDR3 is TGTGCCAGCAGTTTTCTGGGGGAGCTGTTTTTT. The full variable domain, with the rest looked up from reference TRBV28 and TRBJ2-2, is DVKVTQSSRYLVKRTGEKVFLECVQDMDHENMFWYRQDPGLGLRLIYFSYDVKMKEKGDIPEGYSVSREKKERFSLILESASTNQTSMYLCASSFLGELFFGEGSRLTVL.

The DNA of the CDR3 is TGTGCCATCAGTGAGCAAGAGGGCAGGAACACTGAAGCTTTCTTT. It codes for CAISEQEGRNTEAFF. The chain links TRBV10-3 to TRBJ1-1; D unclear. The length of the CDR3 is 15 residues. The V end lost 2 bases, the J end lost 1 base, and 11 bases lay between the germline ends. Germline V lookup: CDR1 ENHRY, CDR2 SYGVKD.

This chain joins TRBV19 and TRBJ1-1, with D maybe TRBD1 (6 bases). Trimming removed 1 base from V and 3 bases from J, with 12 bases in between. This CDR3 is 15 amino acids long. Germline V lookup: CDR1 LNHDA, CDR2 SQIVND (reference sequence). This chain's CDR3 is CASSIGVRGDTEAFF. The CDR3 region has the DNA TGTGCCAGTAGTATAGGAGTCAGGGGAGACACTGAAGCTTTCTTT.

The rearrangement joins TRBV28 to TRBJ1-1, with unresolved D. There are 16 residues in the CDR3. The ends were cut back, 3 bases at V and 0 bases at J, with 14 bases in the middle. Germline V CDR1 and CDR2: MDHEN, SYDVKM. CDR3 protein: CASSFIRELMNTEAFF. Written as DNA, the CDR3 is TGTGCCAGCAGTTTCATAAGGGAACTTATGAACACTGAAGCTTTCTTT.

J is TRBJ1-2 and V is TRBV5-4, with D unresolved. V lost 2 bases and J 8 bases, leaving 16 bases between the germline ends. CDR3 length: 14 residues. The germline CDR1 and CDR2 sequences are SGHNT and YYREEE (reference sequence). The CDR3 region has the DNA TGTGCCAGCAGCTTTAGCAGCGTAGATAAGGGCTACACCTTC. Its protein is CASSFSSVDKGYTF.

The chain joins TRBV5-4 to TRBJ1-2; a weak D match, TRBD1 (5 bases). This CDR3 is 13 amino acids long. CDR1 is SGHNT, CDR2 YYREEE, per germline (reference sequence). V was shortened by 2 bases and J by 7 bases, with 12 bases between the two germline ends. CDR3 loop: CASSFQGRAGYTF. CDR3 DNA: TGTGCCAGCAGCTTTCAGGGAAGGGCTGGCTACACCTTC.

V usage is TRBV28 and J usage is TRBJ1-2; a possible D gene is TRBD1 (5 bases). Looked up from germline, CDR1 is MDHEN and CDR2 is SYDVKM. The CDR3 is 15 amino acids. The V gene lost 2 bases and the J gene lost 5 bases, with 15 bases spanning the gap. CDR3 amino acids: CASSLGRAGSYGYTF. The CDR3 bases are TGTGCCAGCAGTTTAGGGAGGGCAGGGTCGTATGGCTACACCTTC.

In regard to this clone: Within the sample, other DNA sequences also encode this same CDR3. The rearrangement joins TRBV4-2 to TRBJ2-2, with D unresolved. V was shortened by 1 base and J by 0 bases, with 6 bases between the two germline ends. CDR3 size: 15 residues. From germline, CDR1 is LGHNA and CDR2 YNFKEQ. In nucleotides, the CDR3 is TGTGCCAGCAGCCAAGGATCTACGAACACCGGGGAGCTGTTTTTT. As protein: CASSQGSTNTGELFF.

The gene calls are TRBV27 and TRBJ2-1; 8 bases match TRBD2. The CDR3 length is 16 residues. Germline V CDR1 and CDR2: MNHEY, SMNVEV (reference sequence). The J segment lost 5 bases and the V segment lost 7 bases, leaving 13 bases of the junction unmatched. Here the CDR3 DNA reads TGTGCCAGCATCCGAAGCGGGAGATCGGGGGACAATGAGCAGTTCTTC. This codes for CASIRSGRSGDNEQFF.

The chain recombines TRBV27 with TRBJ2-1; no firm D call. V lost 8 bases to trimming and J lost 2 bases, with 10 bases between them. Germline CDR1 is MNHEY and CDR2 is SMNVEV (reference sequence). This CDR3 has 13 residues. The CDR3 DNA is TGTGCCAGCCGGGTCCAGCCCTACAATGAGCAGTTCTTC. This codes for CASRVQPYNEQFF.

The rearrangement uses TRBV5-1 and TRBJ1-2; a possible D gene is TRBD1 (6 bases). CDR3 length: 15 amino acids. Between the trimmed V and J ends, which lost 3 bases and 4 bases, there was a span of 16 bases. The germline V gene encodes CDR1 SGHRS and CDR2 YFSETQ. The chain's CDR3 is CASSSGVSSPYGYTF. DNA for the CDR3: TGCGCCAGCAGCTCAGGGGTTTCCTCTCCCTATGGCTACACCTTC.

This chain uses TRBV27 with TRBJ2-7, with 7 positions matching TRBD2. The CDR3 runs to 16 residues. Germline values: CDR1 MNHEY, CDR2 SMNVEV (reference sequence). V trimming: 5 bases; J trimming: 5 bases; junction bases outside the gene matches: 15. The CDR3 region is CASSLLLRGGPDEQYF. In DNA, the CDR3 is TGTGCCAGCAGTCTTCTCCTTAGGGGAGGGCCTGACGAGCAGTACTTC.

The rearrangement links TRBV5-1 to TRBJ2-6; D is unresolved. The CDR3 is made up of 16 amino acids. Looked up from germline, CDR1 is SGHRS and CDR2 is YFSETQ. The V end was cut by 0 bases, the J end by 0 bases, with 7 bases between. CDR3 residues: CASSLDPSSGANVLTF. The CDR3 coding sequence is TGCGCCAGCAGCTTGGACCCGAGCTCTGGGGCCAACGTCCTGACTTTC. The whole variable domain, filled in from reference TRBV5-1 and TRBJ2-6, reads KAGVTQTPRYLIKTRGQQVTLSCSPISGHRSVSWYQQTPGQGLQFLFEYFSETQRNKGNFPGRFSGRQFSNSRSEMNVSTLELGDSALYLCASSLDPSSGANVLTFGAGSRLTVL.

V gene TRBV9 combines with J gene TRBJ1-5; TRBD1 matches 7 bases. Germline V gene lookup returns CDR1 SGDLS and CDR2 YYNGEE. The CDR3 runs 15 residues. Losses at the gene ends were 4 bases for V and 2 bases for J; bases not matched to a gene: 6. The CDR3 coding sequence is TGTGCCAGCAGCCCCCGACAGGGTGGCAATCAGCCCCAGCATTTT. Encoded protein: CASSPRQGGNQPQHF.

The sample holds one count of this clone. The rearrangement uses TRBV28 and TRBJ1-4, with a tentative D call TRBD1 (6 bases). CDR1 MDHEN and CDR2 SYDVKM come from the germline V gene. This CDR3 contains 14 residues. V gave up 3 bases and J gave up 6 bases, with 11 bases separating them. CDR3 amino acids: CASSLGGRDEKLFF. CDR3 bases: TGTGCCAGCAGTTTGGGGGGCCGGGATGAAAAACTGTTTTTT.

V usage is TRBV5-6 and J usage is TRBJ1-5; a possible D gene is TRBD1 (6 bases). This CDR3 region has 14 residues. CDR1 SGHDT and CDR2 YYEEEE come from the germline V gene. Trimming removed 5 bases at V and 8 bases at J, with 17 bases between. The DNA of the CDR3 is TGTGCCAGCAGTCTCCGGGGGGCTATAAAGCCCCAGCATTTT. This translates into CASSLRGAIKPQHF.

The V call is TRBV10-3, the J call TRBJ1-1, with TRBD1 matching 8 bases. This CDR3 region has 15 residues. Germline V CDR1 and CDR2: ENHRY, SYGVKD. V gave up 3 bases and J gave up 5 bases; unmatched junction bases: 8. The CDR3 coding sequence is TGTGCCATCAGTGACCCTACGACAGGGGTTACTGAAGCTTTCTTT. Residues: CAISDPTTGVTEAFF.

V and J are TRBV11-2 and TRBJ1-1; weak D call: TRBD1 (6 bases). Looked up from germline, CDR1 is SGHAT and CDR2 is FQNNGV. This CDR3 has 16 amino acids. The V and J ends lost 5 bases and 2 bases respectively, with 18 bases between them. The CDR3 region has the DNA TGTGCCAGCAGCCAAGGGGACACTCACACCAACACTGAAGCTTTCTTT. This gives the protein CASSQGDTHTNTEAFF.

V is TRBV5-6 and J is TRBJ2-5; D possibly corresponds to TRBD1 (5 bases). The germline V gene has CDR1 SGHDT and CDR2 YYEEEE. This CDR3 is built from 14 residues. Between the trimmed V and J ends, which lost 0 bases and 5 bases, there was a span of 11 bases. The CDR3 here is CASSLEGRVETQYF. CDR3 nucleotides: TGTGCCAGCAGCTTGGAGGGCAGGGTCGAGACCCAGTACTTC.

In this sample, this clone turned up a few times. The CDR3: CASSLVSPGNTIYF. As DNA, the CDR3 is TGTGCCAGCAGCTTGGTATCCCCCGGAAACACCATATATTTT. The V call is TRBV5-6, the J call TRBJ1-3; unclear D gene. Per the germline V gene, CDR1 is SGHDT and CDR2 is YYEEEE. The germline V and J ends were trimmed by 0 bases and 4 bases, with 8 bases remaining between them. The CDR3 consists of 14 residues.

V and J are TRBV5-1 and TRBJ2-5; D perhaps matches TRBD1 (6 bases). V gave up 1 base and J gave up 2 bases, with 15 bases separating them. Germline CDR1 is SGHRS and CDR2 is YFSETQ. The CDR3 is made up of 16 amino acids. The CDR3 here is CASSLSRGNSQETQYF. The CDR3 region has the DNA TGCGCCAGCAGCTTGAGTAGGGGGAATTCACAAGAGACCCAGTACTTC.

J is TRBJ1-2 and V is TRBV2; 8 bases fit TRBD1. Germline V gene sequence: CDR1 SNHLY, CDR2 FYNNEI. J gave up 4 bases and V 6 bases, and 7 bases lay outside the gene matches. The CDR3 consists of 14 residues. In DNA, the CDR3 is TGTGCCAGCAGATCCGGGACAGGAACCTATGGCTACACCTTC. Protein product: CASRSGTGTYGYTF.